This TCR beta chain was found in a study of cytomegalovirus exposure and HLA in healthy donors. It was with 60 Vbeta and 13 Jbeta primers that the PCR ran. TCRdb keeps only in-frame clones here, not all; method: immunoSEQ multiplex PCR. The table has 170,000 or so clones, 75% to 85% seen once. This clone was recorded once. As for the donors, each was a healthy bone marrow donor. V was clipped by 6 bases and J by 2 bases, with 16 bases between them. This CDR3 region has 15 residues. The V gene's germline CDR1 is LNHDA and CDR2 SQIVND (reference sequence). This rearrangement joins TRBV19 to TRBJ2-5; tentatively, D is TRBD2 (6 bases). This TCR derives from a boy aged 5 to 17 in good health and CMV-seronegative. The sample was PBMCs. The CDR3 sequence is CASSPARGTQETQYF. CDR3 in DNA: TGTGCCAGTAGCCCCGCGCGAGGGACTCAAGAGACCCAGTACTTC. Using reference TRBV19 and TRBJ2-5 for the parts outside the CDR3, the full variable domain is DGGITQSPKYLFRKEGQNVTLSCEQNLNHDAMYWYRQDPGQGLRLIYYSQIVNDFQKGDIAEGYSVSREKKESFPLTVTSAQKNPTAFYLCASSPARGTQETQYFGPGTRLLVL.